What follows is one T cell receptor (beta chain) and its context. Its recognized antigen is unknown. The CDR3, cysteine through phenylalanine, is 15 amino acids long. Only the CDR3 DNA stays, 45 bases, in frame from base 1. Relative to germline, V is missing 2 bases and J is missing 7 bases, with 5 bases of the junction outside any gene match. According to the germline V gene, CDR1 reads SGHRS and CDR2 reads YFSETQ. Library prep was done by the immunoSEQ multiplex PCR assay. For the multiplex PCR, a mixture combining 60 forward primers for TCR Vbeta segments and 13 reverse primers for TCR Jbeta segments was used. A multiplex PCR assay on genomic DNA amplified the CDR3 region of rearranged TCR beta genes. Amplified TCR beta libraries were sequenced as 87-base-pair reads on the Illumina HiSeq System. Per the authors' processing: A later analysis counted 75 million to 100 million unique TCR beta chains across the 666 repertoires, and some 12 million of these chains were shared by at least two donors. Raw reads were error-corrected and collapsed into unique sequences with a nearest-neighbor algorithm that merged closely related sequences to remove PCR and sequencing errors. Alignment of CDR3 sequences to IMGT reference sequences was used to assign V, D and J gene segments. For a sequence to be retained, a match of at least six nucleotides was required to both a V gene segment and a J gene segment. Rearrangements were called productive when the CDR3 lacked stop codons and stayed in frame with V and J; all others were non-productive. Following IMGT convention, CDR3 was defined as the stretch from the second conserved V-encoded cysteine up to the conserved J-encoded phenylalanine. In an earlier analysis of just under 600 of the donors, sequences lacking an unambiguous match to a single V gene segment were excluded. An earlier analysis of some 500 of the donors classified V segments as functional when productive rearrangements were above 56.7% and as segregating when the standard deviation between donors was above 5%. A statistical classification framework was built to diagnose cytomegalovirus status from the catalog of TCR beta chain sequences. V and J gene assignment, in a later analysis, came from comparing TCR nucleotide sequences with IMGT/GENE-DB human TR gene sequences. The TCRdist pipeline was used in a later analysis to assign CDR3 sequences and most-parsimonious VDJ recombination scenarios. In a later analysis, every TCR beta chain was defined by the combination of its CDR3 amino acid sequence and its V-gene family, and reads without a unique V-gene family were dropped. A later analysis removed roughly 590 highly shared, low-generation-probability nucleotide sequences to deal with suspected cross-contamination and a sequencing artifact. In a later analysis, a clonal expansion index for each public chain was calculated from normalized within-repertoire ranks of inferred template counts. In a later analysis, generation probabilities were computed using a VDJ recombination model fitted to out-of-frame rearrangements, and the results were checked against IGoR. In a later analysis, hypergeometric tests were used to score TCR-TCR, TCR-HLA and TCR-CMV co-occurrence, with a repertoire-size bias correction applied to TCR pairs. False discovery rates were estimated in a later analysis by permuting HLA or CMV assignments 20 times. In a later analysis, co-occurring TCRs were grouped with DBSCAN, and TCRdist sequence similarity was added when clustering was performed within HLA-allele-positive subsets. For co-occurrence clustering, repertoires with fewer than 30,000 or more than 120,000 public chains were excluded, along with five repertoires with anomalous nucleotide sharing. TCRdb re-hosts the immuneACCESS table, in-frame sequences only. Its copies lack some clones; in the studies checked, an unresolved V gene accounts for under half of them, and the cause for the rest is not known. D and trimming come from the DNA, and the V and J calls and clone size come from that table. The sample's own table lists approximately 200,000 clones. The ten most abundant clones make up 0.74% of the sample.

The cohort was made up of about 610 healthy bone marrow donors. All cohort members were sampled while nominally healthy, although unrecorded immune exposures were likely present. The donor tested CMV seronegative, placing the donor among the approximately 400 seronegative members of the cohort. Each donor provided a peripheral blood sample, and peripheral blood mononuclear cells were used for TCR beta sequencing. The Qiagen DNeasy Blood Extraction Kit was used to extract genomic DNA from the blood cell samples. This sample was taken from a study of cytomegalovirus exposure and HLA in healthy donors (dated by TCRdb to 2017 to 2019). General notes on the study: In an earlier analysis of 587 of the donors, 276 Gb of sequence data and roughly 100 million unique TCR beta sequences from roughly 180 million T cells were reported. An early release covering approximately 600 HLA-typed donors comprised about 310 gigabases of sequencing data and 85 million to 100 million unique TCR sequences. Among the roughly 430 genotyped donors, approximately 77% belonged to the genetic ancestry cluster associated with self-reported Caucasian donors. The study was designed to test whether signatures of past pathogen exposure could be identified by cataloging public T cell receptors. The study profiled the T cell repertoires of approximately 700 subjects by immunosequencing and related them to cytomegalovirus serostatus. Besides the first cohort of approximately 710 subjects, a separate validation cohort made up of 120 different subjects was used. To predict cytomegalovirus infection status, the study brought together high-throughput TCR immunosequencing, statistical association of individual TCRs with disease status, and machine learning. A later analysis re-analyzed previously published TCR beta repertoires from approximately 700 donors and added high-resolution HLA genotyping to study TCR occurrence patterns. The later analysis used no new phenotypic data to find candidate immune exposures, relying instead on TCR beta sequences and their occurrence across donors. An earlier analysis of approximately 640 of the donors applied high-throughput TCR beta sequencing to assess whether each TCR beta V gene segment acted as functional or pseudogenic. Donor age, sex, ethnicity and CMV serostatus were collected together with the repertoire data. In a later genetic analysis, genome-wide SNP genotypes for about three fifths of the roughly 670 donors were used, and that subset was treated as a discovery cohort. All discovery cohort repertoires had been generated on a single sequencing platform. Class I and class II HLA loci were covered by the typing at four-digit resolution. The number of donors typed differed by locus, with 629-630 for A, B, C, DRB1 and DQB1, roughly 520 for DQA1, 600 to 610 for DPA1, and over 400 for DPB1. About 5 DR-DQ haplotypes were handled as single units for association and clustering, since linkage in the cohort was strong. Among about 400 genotyped donors of the cohort, an average of around 240,000 unique TCR beta nucleotide sequences was sequenced per donor, of which roughly 18% were non-productive.

General conclusions and limits of the study: According to a later analysis, TCR association rates differed among HLA loci, with DRB1 alleles showing the most associated TCRs and HLA-C alleles showing the fewest. Across donors, most TCR sequences were observed very rarely, whereas some public TCRs were present in many individuals. In vitro tests confirmed that a few of the cytomegalovirus-associated TCR beta chains recognize cytomegalovirus antigens. Because HLA typing was missing for some donors at each locus, association tests included only the typed subset. The cohort was sequenced for TCR beta chains only, and without alpha or paired-chain data the features that could be detected were limited. Because counts were too low, roughly 17 rarely observed V segments, including chromosome 9 orphons, were left out of the earlier analysis of approximately 580 of the donors. A group of highly shared sequence variants was considered likely to be a technical artifact of the sequencing pipeline. Compared with the roughly 710-donor mean, donors in an Asian-associated ancestry cluster had fewer N-insertions in productive TCRs, according to a later genetic analysis. A further reported finding was that TCR beta sequences accurately predicted the HLA-A and HLA-B alleles for most subjects in the first cohort. V-gene and J-gene trimming of TCR beta chains was associated with a missense DCLRE1C variant in a later genetic analysis, and the association was replicated in an independent cohort. In a later analysis, more than 15,000 TCR beta sequences were associated with specific HLA alleles at a false discovery rate of 0.05. In an earlier analysis of under 600 of the donors, most TCR beta V segments were observed in productive rearrangements about 87% or about 30% of the time, broadly matching IMGT annotations. When HLA alleles, especially DR and DQ, strongly co-occurred, TCR associations were difficult to assign to individual alleles. Some IMGT-functional V segments, including TRBV6-2 and TRBV6-3, could not be told apart with the 87-base-pair reads, so those segments were excluded. A later analysis found that HLA-associated TCR beta chains were more clonally expanded and had lower generation probabilities than equally common non-associated chains. In the study, some 180 TCR beta chains were listed as associated with cytomegalovirus. For the cohort, immune exposure information was limited to CMV serostatus. Presence/absence analyses assumed roughly uniform sequencing depth across donors, an assumption that may not hold. The authors suggested that the approach could potentially be extended to other disease states and immunological phenotypes. In a later analysis, most CMV-associated TCR beta chains were found to appear HLA-restricted, with HLA associations seemingly driven largely by CMV exposure. Correlated functional status among segregating V segments might reflect linkage disequilibrium, but an unknown experimental factor could not be ruled out. A later analysis reported that several top co-occurrence clusters appeared linked to parvovirus B19, influenza, CMV and Epstein-Barr virus. In both the original and validation cohorts, the classifier was reported to diagnose cytomegalovirus status with high specificity and sensitivity.

The sequenced sample consisted of PBMCs. The TCR originated in a boy under 18 in good health and CMV-seronegative. The sequence is built from TRBV5-1 and TRBJ2-1; a stretch of 11 junction bases matches TRBD2. The DNA sequence is as follows: TGCGCCAGCAGCTTACTAGCGGGGGATAAGAATGAGCAGTTCTTC. This gives the protein CASSLLAGDKNEQFF.